This entry describes one T cell receptor beta chain. What it binds is unknown. Use of 60 Vbeta and 13 Jbeta primers characterized the PCR. The table came from immunoSEQ multiplex PCR; TCRdb's copy has only in-frame clones and leaves some out. The data show tens of thousands of clones, roughly 74% seen once. This entry belongs to a study of cytomegalovirus exposure and HLA in healthy donors. Study background: As released early, the data held some 80 million unique TCRs from HLA-typed donors. The study's findings and limits: Certain sequence variants were highly shared and formed a cluster, and this cluster was likely a sequencing artifact.

V lost 4 bases, J lost 5 bases, and 4 bases stayed unmatched. The CDR3 sequence is 14 residues long. Looked up from germline, CDR1 is SGHVS and CDR2 is FQNEAQ. Sample: PBMCs. J is TRBJ2-7 and V is TRBV7-8, with TRBD2 matching over 11 bases. This receptor was obtained from a woman aged 30 to 39 in good health and CMV-seropositive. CDR3 loop: CASSSGTSGNEQYF. Here the CDR3 DNA reads TGTGCCAGCAGCTCCGGGACTAGCGGCAACGAGCAGTACTTC.